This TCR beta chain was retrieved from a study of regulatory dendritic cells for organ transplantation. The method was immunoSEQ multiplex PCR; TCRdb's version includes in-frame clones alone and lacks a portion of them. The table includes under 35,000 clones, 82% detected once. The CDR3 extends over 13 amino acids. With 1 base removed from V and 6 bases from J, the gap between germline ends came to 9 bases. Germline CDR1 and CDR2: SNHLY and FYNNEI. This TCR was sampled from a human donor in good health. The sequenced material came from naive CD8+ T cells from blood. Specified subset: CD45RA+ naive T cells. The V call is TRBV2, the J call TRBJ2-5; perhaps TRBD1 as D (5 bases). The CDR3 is CASSEVVGQTQYF. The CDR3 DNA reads TGTGCCAGCAGTGAAGTTGTGGGGCAGACCCAGTACTTC.